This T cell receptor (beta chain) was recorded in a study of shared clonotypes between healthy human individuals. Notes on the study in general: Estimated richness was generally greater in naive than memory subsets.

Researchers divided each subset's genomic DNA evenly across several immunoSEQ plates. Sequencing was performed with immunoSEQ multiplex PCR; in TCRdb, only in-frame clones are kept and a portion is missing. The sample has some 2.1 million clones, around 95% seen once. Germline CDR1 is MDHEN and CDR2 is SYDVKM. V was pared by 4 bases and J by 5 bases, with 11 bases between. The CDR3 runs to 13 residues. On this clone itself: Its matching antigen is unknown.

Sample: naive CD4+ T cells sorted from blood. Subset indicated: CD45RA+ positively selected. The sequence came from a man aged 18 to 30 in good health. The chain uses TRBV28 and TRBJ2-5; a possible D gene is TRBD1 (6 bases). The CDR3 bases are TGTGCCAGCAGTTCAGGGGAGTGGGAGACCCAGTACTTC. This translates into CASSSGEWETQYF.